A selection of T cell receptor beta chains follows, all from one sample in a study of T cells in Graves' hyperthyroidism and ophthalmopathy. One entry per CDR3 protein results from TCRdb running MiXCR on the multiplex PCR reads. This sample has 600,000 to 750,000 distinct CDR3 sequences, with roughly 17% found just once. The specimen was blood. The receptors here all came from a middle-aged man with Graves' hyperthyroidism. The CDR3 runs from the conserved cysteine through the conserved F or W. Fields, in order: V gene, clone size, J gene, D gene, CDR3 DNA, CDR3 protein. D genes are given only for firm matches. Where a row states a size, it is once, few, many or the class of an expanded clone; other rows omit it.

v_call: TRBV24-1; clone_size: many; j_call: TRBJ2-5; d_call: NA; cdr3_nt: TGTGCCACCAGTGATAGGAGGGAGACCCAGTACTTC; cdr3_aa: CATSDRRETQYF
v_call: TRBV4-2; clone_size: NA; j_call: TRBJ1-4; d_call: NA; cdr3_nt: TGTGCCAGCAGCCAAGCTAATCTGGGCGATCGGGAAAAACTGTTTTTT; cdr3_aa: CASSQANLGDREKLFF
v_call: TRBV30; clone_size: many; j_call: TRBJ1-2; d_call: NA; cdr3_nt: TGTGCCTGGAGTTTAACAGGGTATGGCTACACCTTC; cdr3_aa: CAWSLTGYGYTF
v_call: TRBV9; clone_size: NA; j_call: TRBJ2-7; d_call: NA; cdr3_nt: TGTGCCAGCAGCCCCCGAATCGACGGAGGAATCCCCGAGCAGTACTTC; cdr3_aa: CASSPRIDGGIPEQYF
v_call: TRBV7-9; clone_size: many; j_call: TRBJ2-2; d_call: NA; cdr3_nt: TGTGCCAGCAGCCCCGCTGACAGTATCGTCGCCGGGGAGCTGTTTTTT; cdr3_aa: CASSPADSIVAGELFF
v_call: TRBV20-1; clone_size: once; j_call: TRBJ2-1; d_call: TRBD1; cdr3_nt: TGCAGTGCTGGACTAGGACAGGGGGCTATGAATGAGCAGTTCTTC; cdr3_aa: CSAGLGQGAMNEQFF
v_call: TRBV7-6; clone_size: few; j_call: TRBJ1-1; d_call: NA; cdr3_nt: TGTGCCAGCAGCTCAAAGGGCGGGGCTGGGGCTGAAGCTTTCTTT; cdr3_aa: CASSSKGGAGAEAFF
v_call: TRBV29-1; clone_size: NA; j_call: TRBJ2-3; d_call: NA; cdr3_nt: TGCAGCGTTGAAGATCTTTGGGCTAGCACAGATACGCAGTATTTT; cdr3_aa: CSVEDLWASTDTQYF
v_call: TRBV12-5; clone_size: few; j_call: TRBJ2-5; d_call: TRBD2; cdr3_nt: TGTGCTAGTGAATTAGCGGGAGCCCGAGAGACCCAGTACTTC; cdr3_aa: CASELAGARETQYF
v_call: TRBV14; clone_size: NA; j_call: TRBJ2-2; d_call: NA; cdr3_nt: TGTGCCAGCAGCCAAGATCGGGGCCGTACGAACACCGGGGAGCTGTTTTTT; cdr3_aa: CASSQDRGRTNTGELFF
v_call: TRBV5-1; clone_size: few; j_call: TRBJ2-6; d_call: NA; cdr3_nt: TGCGCCAGCAGCTTGGCTGTGGCTGGGGCCAACGTCCTGACTTTC; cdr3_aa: CASSLAVAGANVLTF
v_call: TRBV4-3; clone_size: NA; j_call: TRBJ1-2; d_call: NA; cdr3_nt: TGCGCCAGCAGCCAAGAGTACCAGGGGTATTCCTATGGCTACACCTTC; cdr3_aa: CASSQEYQGYSYGYTF
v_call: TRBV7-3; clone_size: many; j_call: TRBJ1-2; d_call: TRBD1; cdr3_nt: TGTGCCAGCAGCCGAGGACAGGGGGAAGGCTACACCTTC; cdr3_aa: CASSRGQGEGYTF
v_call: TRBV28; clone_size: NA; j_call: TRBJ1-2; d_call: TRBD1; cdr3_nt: TGTGCCTTGGCTCCGGGACAGGGTTTCTATGGCTACACCTTC; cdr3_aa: CALAPGQGFYGYTF
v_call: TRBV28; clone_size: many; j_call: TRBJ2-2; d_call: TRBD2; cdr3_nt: TGTGCCAGCAGTATACCGGGACTAGCAGCCACCGGGGAGCTGTTTTTT; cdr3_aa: CASSIPGLAATGELFF
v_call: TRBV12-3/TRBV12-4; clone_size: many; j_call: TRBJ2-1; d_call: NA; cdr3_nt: TGTGCCAGCATCCGCTCTGGGTCGTCCTACAATGAGCAGTTCTTC; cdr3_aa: CASIRSGSSYNEQFF
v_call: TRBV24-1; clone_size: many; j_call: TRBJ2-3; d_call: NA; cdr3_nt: TGTGCCACCAGTGAGTTATCTAGCACAGATACGCAGTATTTT; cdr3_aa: CATSELSSTDTQYF
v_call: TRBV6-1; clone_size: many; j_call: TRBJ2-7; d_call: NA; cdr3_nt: TGTGCCAGCAGTGGTGACGGGACTCTCTACGAGCAGTACTTC; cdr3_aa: CASSGDGTLYEQYF
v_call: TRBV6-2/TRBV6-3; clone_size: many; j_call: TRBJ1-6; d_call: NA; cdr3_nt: TGTGCCACCAGGTTGAATTCACCCCTCCACTTT; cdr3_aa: CATRLNSPLHF
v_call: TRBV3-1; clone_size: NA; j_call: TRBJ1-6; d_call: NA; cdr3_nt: TGTGCCAGCAGTGCCGGGACACCTAATTCACCCCTCCACTTT; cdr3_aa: CASSAGTPNSPLHF
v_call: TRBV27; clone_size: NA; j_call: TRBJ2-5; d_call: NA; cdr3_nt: TGTGCCAGCAGTTTATCGTACTCTAAGGAGGAGACCCAGTACTTC; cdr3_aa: CASSLSYSKEETQYF
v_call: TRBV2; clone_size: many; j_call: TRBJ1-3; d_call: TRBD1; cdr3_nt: TGTGCCAGCGCGACAGGGACTGGAAACACCATATATTTT; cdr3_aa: CASATGTGNTIYF
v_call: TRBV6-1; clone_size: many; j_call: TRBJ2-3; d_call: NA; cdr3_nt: TGTGCCAGCAGTGAACCCTCGCAAGATACGCAGTATTTT; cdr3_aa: CASSEPSQDTQYF
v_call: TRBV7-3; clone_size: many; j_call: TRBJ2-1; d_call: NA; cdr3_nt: TGTGCCAGCAGCTTAAGTCAGGGCCCCTACAATGAGCAGTTCTTC; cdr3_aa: CASSLSQGPYNEQFF
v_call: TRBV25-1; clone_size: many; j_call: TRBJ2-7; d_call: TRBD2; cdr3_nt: TGTGCCAGCAGTCCCGACCTCAGACTAGCGGGAGTTCGCGAGCAGTACTTC; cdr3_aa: CASSPDLRLAGVREQYF
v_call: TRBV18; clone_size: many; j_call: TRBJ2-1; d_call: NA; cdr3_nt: TGTGCCAGCCGCGCCGACAATGAGCAGTTCTTC; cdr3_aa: CASRADNEQFF
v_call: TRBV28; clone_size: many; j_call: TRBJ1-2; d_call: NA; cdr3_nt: TGTGCCAGCAAACCCTTTTGGGAGGGGAGAGAGGCCGCTACCAACTATGGCTACACCTTC; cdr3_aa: CASKPFWEGREAATNYGYTF
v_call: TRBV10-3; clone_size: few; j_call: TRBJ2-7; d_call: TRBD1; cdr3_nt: TGTGCCACCAAACCGGGACAGGGGGCAACCGGTTCCTACGAGCAGTACTTC; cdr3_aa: CATKPGQGATGSYEQYF
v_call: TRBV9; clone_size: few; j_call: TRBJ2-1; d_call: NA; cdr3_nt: TGTGCCAGCAGCTCCCGGGTCGGGCGCCCTAGCTCCTACAATGAGCAGTTCTTC; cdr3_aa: CASSSRVGRPSSYNEQFF
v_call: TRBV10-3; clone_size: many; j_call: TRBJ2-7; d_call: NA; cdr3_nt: TGTGCCATCAGTGAACCAGGGACCTACGAGCAGTACTTC; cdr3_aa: CAISEPGTYEQYF
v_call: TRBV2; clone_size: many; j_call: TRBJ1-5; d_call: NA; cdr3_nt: TGTGCCAGCAGTGTTATAGGGGACGGCAATCAGCCCCAGCATTTT; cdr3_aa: CASSVIGDGNQPQHF